This TCR beta chain derives from a study of liver allograft versus peripheral blood T cells. Turning to the study itself: The authors compared T cell receptor repertoires in transplanted livers with those in the peripheral blood of recipients. Overall study findings and caveats: Liver allografts reportedly held T cell receptor repertoires unlike those in peripheral blood.

This clonotype has at least ten counts. No antigen is known for it. The CDR3 spans 15 residues. Trimming pared 3 bases from V and 0 bases from J, leaving 12 bases between. Germline lookup yields CDR1 MDHEN and CDR2 SYDVKM. TCRdb re-analysed the reads in MiXCR, keeping a single row per CDR3 protein. The sample has 8,500 or so distinct CDR3 sequences; approximately 26% are singletons. The chain links TRBV28 to TRBJ2-7, with D uncertain. The receptor was isolated from a human patient who had a liver transplant. Part of the T cell pool may stem from the graft donor. CDR3 coding DNA: TGTGCCAGCAGTTTGCTTAGGGCAAGCTCCTACGAGCAGTACTTC. Protein sequence: CASSLLRASSYEQYF.